This TCR beta chain was identified in a study of chemoradiotherapy in HPV16-positive cancers. Findings of the study overall: Better recurrence-free survival went with HPV-responsive T-cell expansion in HPV16-positive patients. HPV-specific T cells were functionally defined from only two HPV16-positive patients. During treatment, candidate HPV-specific clones and E7-related motifs expanded in tumor.

Comments on this clone: The antigen is not known.

The germline V gene encodes CDR1 LNHDA and CDR2 SQIVND (reference sequence). The CDR3 totals 14 residues. The J segment lost 4 bases and the V segment lost 7 bases, leaving 6 bases of the junction unmatched. Measured with immunoSEQ multiplex PCR; TCRdb has only the in-frame clones, and not every one. The profile shows approximately 10,000 clones, 65% to 70% of them singletons. This TCR was sampled from a human donor with HPV-associated anogenital cancer. The rearrangement joins TRBV19 to TRBJ2-2; TRBD2 matches at 7 bases. This specimen was collected from a patient who underwent chemoradiotherapy. The CDR3 sequence: CASKSGEITGELFF. In DNA form, the CDR3 reads TGTGCCAGTAAGAGCGGGGAGATCACCGGGGAGCTGTTTTTT.